This TCR beta chain was observed in a study of regulatory T cells. The primer mix had 52 TRBV and 13 TRBJ primers. The table came from immunoSEQ multiplex PCR; TCRdb's copy has only in-frame clones and leaves some out. The top ten clones hold approximately 0.98% of a sample with about 34,000 clones, over 90% of them seen once. The table lists this clone with a count of one. Its antigen is unidentified. Notes on the study in general: Hydrophobic residues at CDR3 positions 6 and 7 were enriched in conventional CD4+ T cells of CD3G-deficient patients.

V lost 5 bases to trimming and J lost 3 bases, with 14 bases between them. This CDR3 has 14 amino acids. CDR1 is SGHRS and CDR2 is YFSETQ in the germline V gene. The rearrangement links TRBV5-1 to TRBJ1-1, with D possibly matching TRBD1 (6 bases). The sequencing sample was made of conventional CD4+ T cells sorted from blood. This TCR came from a child between 2 and 9 years old with CD3G deficiency. The DNA for the CDR3 is TGCGCCAGCAGTCTACAGGGTCCGGACACTGAAGCTTTCTTT. This codes for CASSLQGPDTEAFF.